The 18 T cell receptor beta chains below come from one sample, sequenced in a study of T cell repertoires in cytomegalovirus infection. TCRdb itself ran the reads through MiXCR, one entry per CDR3 protein. The sample records about 530,000 distinct CDR3 sequences, approximately 25% being singletons. Sequenced material: PBMCs. These TCRs come from a human donor in good health (CMV status not recorded). Some clones in this sample may be carry-over from other donors' samples.

The chain couples TRBV6-1 to TRBJ2-3; the match to TRBD2 covers 10 bases. CDR3 length equals 16 residues. Trimming cost V 3 bases and J 4 bases; bases outside gene matches: 7. Germline V lookup: CDR1 MNHNS, CDR2 SASEGT. The CDR3 DNA is TGTGCCAGCAGTGATTCAAGCGGGAGGGGTCCAGATACGCAGTATTTT. Translating gives CASSDSSGRGPDTQYF.

The chain uses TRBV7-9 and TRBJ2-1; TRBD1 matches at 7 bases. The V gene end was trimmed by 4 bases and the J gene end by 2 bases; junction bases not matched to a gene: 5. CDR1 SEHNR and CDR2 FQNEAQ come from the germline V gene (reference sequence). The CDR3 is 15 amino acids. The CDR3 DNA reads TGTGCCAGCAGCTCGACAGGGACCCCCTACAATGAGCAGTTCTTC. Residues: CASSSTGTPYNEQFF.

The chain combines TRBV7-8 with TRBJ2-1; 10 positions match TRBD1. This CDR3 has 14 residues. V trimming: 5 bases; J trimming: 5 bases; junction bases outside the gene matches: 3. CDR1 is SGHVS and CDR2 is FQNEAQ in the germline V gene. This CDR3 is CASSEDRGNNEQFF. DNA of the CDR3: TGTGCCAGCAGCGAGGACAGGGGGAACAATGAGCAGTTCTTC.

A few counts support this clonotype. The chain employs TRBV4-1 and TRBJ2-3; no reliable D call. Trimming cost V 1 base and J 4 bases, with 15 bases left between them. Germline loops: CDR1 MGHRA, CDR2 YSYEKL. The CDR3 length is 16 residues. CDR3 coding DNA: TGCGCCAGCAGCCAAGGTACCGTCGGAGCCCCAGATACGCAGTATTTT. This sequence encodes CASSQGTVGAPDTQYF.

This clonotype was detected many times. V gene TRBV7-2 combines with J gene TRBJ2-7; D is perhaps TRBD2 (6 bases). The germline V gene has CDR1 SGHTA and CDR2 FQGNSA. The CDR3 consists of 15 residues. V was clipped by 1 base and J by 7 bases, with 17 bases between them. The CDR3 nucleotides read TGTGCCAGCAGCTTAGAGGGCATCCTTGGGGGGGAGCAGTACTTC. Translated, it gives CASSLEGILGGEQYF.

The V and J genes are TRBV6-2 or TRBV6-3 and TRBJ1-2, with D unresolved. The CDR3 loop spans 13 amino acids. With 5 bases removed from V and 3 bases from J, the gap between germline ends came to 10 bases. Germline CDR1 reads MNHEY; CDR2 reads SVGEGT. In DNA, the CDR3 is TGTGCCAGCAGTCAGATCGAGTACTATGGCTACACCTTC. Protein sequence: CASSQIEYYGYTF.

This clonotype has only a few counts. This chain joins TRBV10-3 and TRBJ2-2; a weak D match, TRBD2 (5 bases). There are 17 residues in the CDR3. The ends were cut back, 11 bases at V and 4 bases at J, with 26 bases in the middle. Germline V gene lookup returns CDR1 ENHRY and CDR2 SYGVKD. Here the CDR3 reads CAARSGNGRKGTGELFF. The CDR3 nucleotides read TGTGCCGCACGGTCGGGGAACGGACGCAAAGGCACCGGGGAGCTGTTTTTT.

This chain uses TRBV6-5 with TRBJ2-7; 7 nucleotides align to TRBD2. Per the germline V gene, CDR1 is MNHEY and CDR2 is SVGAGI. CDR3 length: 14 residues. The ends lost 6 bases at V and 1 base at J; junction bases unmatched: 6. The CDR3 spells CASSPGLGSYEQYF. The CDR3, as DNA: TGTGCCAGCAGCCCTGGACTAGGGTCCTACGAGCAGTACTTC.

The V gene is TRBV28, the J gene TRBJ2-1; 9 bases line up with TRBD2. This CDR3 has 18 amino acids. The trim removed 3 bases at V and 2 bases at J, leaving 11 bases unmatched. Per the germline V gene, CDR1 is MDHEN and CDR2 is SYDVKM. Here the CDR3 reads CASSFAGGTSSTYNEQFF. In DNA, the CDR3 is TGTGCCAGCAGTTTTGCAGGGGGGACTAGCAGTACCTACAATGAGCAGTTCTTC.

V and J are TRBV7-2 and TRBJ2-3; 12 nucleotides agree with TRBD2. The CDR3 length is 17 residues. Trimming cost V 2 bases and J 4 bases; bases outside gene matches: 7. Per the germline V gene, CDR1 is SGHTA and CDR2 is FQGNSA. CDR3 coding DNA: TGTGCCAGCAGCTTAATCCGACTAGCGGGAGTCCCAGATACGCAGTATTTT. Its translation is CASSLIRLAGVPDTQYF.

This clonotype has a handful of counts. V usage is TRBV5-6 and J usage is TRBJ1-6; 9 positions match TRBD1. Trimming cost V 5 bases and J 10 bases; bases outside gene matches: 7. Germline V gene lookup returns CDR1 SGHDT and CDR2 YYEEEE. The length of the CDR3 is 14 residues. Written as DNA, the CDR3 is TGTGCCAGCAGTCCGGGACAGGGTCTCTCACCCCTCCACTTT. This encodes CASSPGQGLSPLHF.

This clonotype was picked up a small number of times. V and J are TRBV6-5 and TRBJ1-1, with D possibly TRBD1 on 5 matching bases. The CDR3 contains 15 residues. Deletions cut 2 bases from V and 0 bases from J, with 10 bases between. Germline V gene sequence: CDR1 MNHEY, CDR2 SVGAGI. CDR3 coding DNA: TGTGCCAGCAGTTACGGTGGGGCTTTGAACACTGAAGCTTTCTTT. It yields the protein CASSYGGALNTEAFF.

This clonotype was picked up a small number of times. The V gene is TRBV7-8, the J gene TRBJ1-4, with a weak D call TRBD1 (6 bases). Germline assignment: CDR1 SGHVS and CDR2 FQNEAQ. The CDR3 is 13 residues long. Trimming removed 2 bases from V and 8 bases from J, with 9 bases in between. In DNA, the CDR3 is TGTGCCAGCAGCTTAATCACAGGGGAAAAACTGTTTTTT. This encodes CASSLITGEKLFF.

The chain uses TRBV6-6 and TRBJ2-1, with 7 positions matching TRBD2. The V gene end was trimmed by 7 bases and the J gene end by 8 bases; junction bases not matched to a gene: 8. Germline V lookup: CDR1 MNHNY, CDR2 SVGAGI (reference sequence). The CDR3 sequence is 13 residues long. CDR3 region: CASMAGEVDEQFF. DNA for the CDR3: TGTGCCAGCATGGCGGGAGAGGTCGATGAGCAGTTCTTC.

This clonotype has just a few counts. The DNA for the CDR3 is TGTGCCAGCAGTGAAGTCGTGGGATCAAGCTCCTACAATGAGCAGTTCTTC. It translates to CASSEVVGSSSYNEQFF. This rearrangement joins TRBV6-1 to TRBJ2-1, with D uncertain. V dropped 1 base and J dropped 0 bases, with 13 bases sitting between them. The V gene's germline CDR1 is MNHNS and CDR2 SASEGT. The CDR3 has 17 residues.

This clonotype has a count of ten or more. V is TRBV11-3 and J is TRBJ1-5, with 7 bases aligning to TRBD1. The germline CDR1 and CDR2 sequences are SGHNT and YENEEA. V gave up 3 bases and J gave up 1 base; unmatched junction bases: 18. The length of the CDR3 is 20 residues. The CDR3 DNA is TGTGCCAGCAGCTTCCTTTTAGTATTTAGGGGGCTAAGAAGCAATCAGCCCCAGCATTTT. Amino acid sequence: CASSFLLVFRGLRSNQPQHF.

This clonotype was recorded a few times. The chain carries TRBV4-3 and TRBJ1-5; D is undetermined. Per the germline V gene, CDR1 is LGHNA and CDR2 is YSLEER. CDR3 length: 13 amino acids. V gave up 2 bases and J gave up 3 bases, with 5 bases separating them. This chain's CDR3 is CASSQMTNQPQHF. The CDR3 region has the DNA TGCGCCAGCAGCCAAATGACCAATCAGCCCCAGCATTTT.

In this sample, this clonotype turned up many times. The rearrangement joins TRBV7-2 to TRBJ1-2; D unresolved. In germline, CDR1 is SGHTA, CDR2 FQGNSA. The CDR3 consists of 15 residues. Deletions cut 5 bases from V and 3 bases from J, with 16 bases between. In nucleotides, the CDR3 is TGTGCCAGCAGCGACGCTACCCTTCGATACTATGGCTACACCTTC. Translation gives CASSDATLRYYGYTF.